What follows describes a single T cell receptor beta chain. Its specific antigen is unknown. One base away there is no much larger clone; base qualities are not given. The sample comes from a study of tumor-infiltrating T cells and Merkel cell polyomavirus (dated by TCRdb to about 2017). Broadly, across the study: CD8+ T cells specific for the Merkel cell polyomavirus KLL epitope were examined in Merkel cell carcinoma patients. Disease stage at presentation varied among the patients, and patient follow-up lasted a median of approximately 2.5 years, ranging from 1.1 to 6.0 years. Patients received varied, non-standardized therapies including chemotherapy, radiation and immunotherapies. TRB sequencing was performed on KLL-tetramer-sorted cells from blood or tumor-infiltrating lymphocytes in 14 samples, as well as on eleven to twelve matched whole-tumor samples. The majority of whole-tumor samples consisted of roughly 27-micron curls cut from formalin-fixed, paraffin-embedded tissue blocks. Across the study, one tumor sample was a frozen nodal tumor digest and one was a flash-frozen core biopsy of a metastasis. What the research found in general, with its limitations: A higher fraction of KLL-specific T cells within tumors (about 1.8-18% versus about 0-0.15%) was associated with significantly better MCC-specific survival. The small sample size of the study (n of about 13 patients) is recognized as a limitation. KLL-specific TRB repertoires were diverse and mostly private, with just one public clonotype, shared by two patients, among approximately 400 unique sequences. More unique KLL-specific clonotypes in tumors (about 5-120 vs 0-3) was associated with a significant MCC-specific survival advantage (P = 0.0051). Only a single viral epitope was studied, so T cells against other Merkel cell polyomavirus epitopes were not captured.

All patients' tumors stained robustly positive for Merkel cell polyomavirus Large T antigen by immunohistochemistry. The study included over ten Merkel cell carcinoma patients who had robust KLL-tetramer+ populations, above 0.04% of CD8+ T cells, in blood and/or cultured TIL. Every patient was Caucasian, and patient ages had a median of roughly 65 years and ranged from about 50 to 77 years. Lymph node tumors were analyzed for patients with unknown primaries presenting with nodal disease, or where primary tissue was insufficient. The library was prepared using the immunoSEQ multiplex PCR assay. Adaptive Biotechnologies (Seattle, WA) carried out the genomic DNA extraction, TRB sequencing and normalization. Processing in the source paper ran as follows. Clonality was computed as one minus Shannon entropy of productive TRB sequences normalized by log2 of unique productive sequences. KLL-specific clonotypes in tumors were identified by matching TCRbeta CDR3 amino acid sequences with those from each patient's tetramer-sorted sample. TCRdb took this table from immuneACCESS and kept in-frame rearrangements with V and J called. Such tables lack part of the clones; where checked against another copy, unresolved V genes explain under half of the gap, and the rest is unexplained. D and trimming were read from the DNA, whereas the V and J calls and clone size are those reported in that table. This sample gives over 20,000 clones in total; 70% to 90% of them show up just once. In total, the top ten clones hold 2.5% to 3% of the sample.

The junction shows trimming of 2 bases on V and 0 bases on J, plus 12 bases between the germline ends. The CDR3 runs 16 residues from the cysteine to the phenylalanine. CDR3 DNA is the only sequence kept; it has 48 bases, read in frame from the first base. As encoded in the germline V gene, CDR1 is SGHRS while CDR2 is YFSETQ. The rearrangement joined TRBV5-1 to TRBJ2-1; a weak D assignment points to TRBD2 (6 bases agree). Sequenced material: lymph node tissue. The sequence was collected from a man aged 50 to 59 with Merkel cell carcinoma. CDR3 sequence: CASSFGPGSSYNEQFF. The nucleotide sequence reads as follows: TGCGCCAGCAGCTTTGGCCCCGGGAGCTCCTACAATGAGCAGTTCTTC.